What follows are 17 T cell receptor beta chains derived from one specimen sequenced in a study of STAT5B mutations in CD4+ large granular lymphocyte leukemia. Assay used: immunoSEQ multiplex PCR; TCRdb lists only in-frame clones, some missing. The table shows approximately 33,000 clones, with 69% occurring only once. The sequenced sample was CD4+ T cells from blood buffy coats. The receptor source for this set is a human donor in good health.

The CDR3 loop is CAWRSRAGPRGELFF. The CDR3 DNA sequence: TGTGCCTGGAGATCCAGGGCCGGGCCTCGAGGGGAGCTGTTTTTT. The chain carries TRBV30 and TRBJ2-2; a possible D gene is TRBD1 (5 bases). CDR1 is GTSNPN, CDR2 SVGIG, per germline (reference sequence). The CDR3 length is 15 residues. V was pared by 3 bases and J by 8 bases, with 19 bases between.

The chain combines TRBV7-3 with TRBJ2-1; D is tentatively TRBD1 or TRBD2 (5 bases each). This CDR3 has 18 residues. The V end was cut by 5 bases, the J end by 1 base, with 21 bases between. CDR1 is SGHTA and CDR2 is FQGTGA in the germline V gene. The CDR3: CASSRFGVGTLSYNEQFF. The CDR3 nucleotides read TGTGCCAGCAGCCGATTTGGTGTTGGGACCCTATCCTACAATGAGCAGTTCTTC.

The chain joins TRBV5-1 to TRBJ2-7; TRBD1 might be the D (6 bases). This CDR3 has 16 residues. V gave up 3 bases and J gave up 3 bases, with 19 bases separating them. Per germline, CDR1 SGHRS and CDR2 YFSETQ. The CDR3 loop is CASSYASPRDNYEQYF. Here the CDR3 DNA reads TGCGCCAGCAGCTATGCTTCACCCCGGGACAACTACGAGCAGTACTTC.

The genes are TRBV28 and TRBJ1-5, with D possibly being TRBD1 (6 bases). This CDR3 has 15 residues. The V end lost 4 bases, the J end lost 6 bases, and 16 bases lay between the germline ends. Germline CDR1 and CDR2: MDHEN and SYDVKM. The CDR3 DNA reads as TGTGCCAGCAGTTCCCGGACAGATCTGGTTCAGCCCCAGCATTTT. It specifies CASSSRTDLVQPQHF.

This sequence joins TRBV6-5 and TRBJ1-6; TRBD1 matches 7 bases. The CDR3 runs 14 residues. Germline trimming cut 4 bases from V and 8 bases from J; bases unmatched to any gene: 5. Germline CDR1 is MNHEY and CDR2 is SVGAGI. The CDR3: CASSSGQLHSPLHF. The CDR3 nucleotides are TGTGCCAGCAGTTCGGGACAGCTTCATTCACCCCTCCACTTT.

The gene calls are TRBV27 and TRBJ1-1; 9 bases fit TRBD1. The CDR3 runs to 16 residues. Germline CDR1 MNHEY, CDR2 SMNVEV (reference sequence). J gave up 3 bases and V 3 bases, and 8 bases lay outside the gene matches. The CDR3 DNA follows: TGTGCCAGCAGTTTGGGACAGGGCAGAGGGGACACTGAAGCTTTCTTT. Translated, it gives CASSLGQGRGDTEAFF.

V and J are TRBV10-1 and TRBJ2-6; tentatively, D is TRBD1 (6 bases). Germline assignment: CDR1 WNHNN and CDR2 SYGVQD (reference sequence). Trimming took 6 bases from V and 0 from J, leaving 15 bases between them. The CDR3 covers 17 residues. CDR3 sequence (DNA): TGCGCCAGCAGCGCCGGGACAAGTCGCTCTGGGGCCAACGTCCTGACTTTC. Translation: CASSAGTSRSGANVLTF.

This sequence joins TRBV19 and TRBJ1-4, with TRBD1 matching over 9 bases. This CDR3 has 15 residues. J gave up 5 bases and V 5 bases, and 6 bases lay outside the gene matches. Per the germline V gene, CDR1 is LNHDA and CDR2 is SQIVND (reference sequence). The CDR3 loop reads CASSLAGTGNEKLFF. CDR3 DNA: TGTGCCAGTAGTCTAGCCGGGACAGGGAATGAAAAACTGTTTTTT. The full variable domain, with the rest looked up from reference TRBV19 and TRBJ1-4, is DGGITQSPKYLFRKEGQNVTLSCEQNLNHDAMYWYRQDPGQGLRLIYYSQIVNDFQKGDIAEGYSVSREKKESFPLTVTSAQKNPTAFYLCASSLAGTGNEKLFFGSGTQLSVL.

The V call is TRBV6-6, the J call TRBJ1-1; D remains ambiguous. The CDR3 has 11 amino acids. CDR1 and CDR2 (germline): MNHNY, SVGAGI (reference sequence). Trimming cost V 7 bases and J 5 bases, with 8 bases left between them. CDR3 amino acids: CASIWATEAFF. CDR3 sequence (DNA): TGTGCCAGCATTTGGGCTACTGAAGCTTTCTTT.

V is TRBV5-6 and J is TRBJ2-3, with D perhaps TRBD2 (6 bases). The length of the CDR3 is 15 residues. The germline V gene encodes CDR1 SGHDT and CDR2 YYEEEE. V was pared by 4 bases and J by 2 bases, with 14 bases between. CDR3 in amino acids: CASSQAAGTTDTQYF. CDR3 nucleotide sequence: TGTGCCAGCAGCCAGGCCGCGGGGACCACAGATACGCAGTATTTT.

This clone was picked up one time. This chain joins TRBV7-3 and TRBJ2-7, with D unclear. Germline values: CDR1 SGHTA, CDR2 FQGTGA. CDR3 length equals 11 residues. V lost 8 bases, J lost 2 bases, and 7 bases lay in between. The CDR3 DNA reads as TGTGCCAGCCCTTCCCCCTACGAGCAGTACTTC. Translated, it gives CASPSPYEQYF.

The chain recombines TRBV18 with TRBJ1-6; D is unclear. The CDR3 extends over 13 amino acids. Trimming left V 1 base short and J 8 bases short, with 6 bases between. Per germline, CDR1 KGHSH and CDR2 LQKENI. Here the CDR3 DNA reads TGTGCCAGCTCACCACTGTTGGATTCACCCCTCCACTTT. Its translation: CASSPLLDSPLHF.

The chain couples TRBV7-9 to TRBJ2-2; D is ambiguous. Trimming removed 5 bases from V and 3 bases from J, with 10 bases in between. The CDR3 is made up of 14 amino acids. The germline V gene has CDR1 SEHNR and CDR2 FQNEAQ (reference sequence). Here the CDR3 reads CASSPLTYTGELFF. CDR3 DNA sequence: TGTGCCAGCAGCCCCTTGACATACACCGGGGAGCTGTTTTTT.

The chain is built from TRBV9 and TRBJ1-3; no definite D call. The CDR3 is made up of 16 amino acids. With 3 bases removed from V and 1 base from J, the gap between germline ends came to 14 bases. Germline assignment: CDR1 SGDLS and CDR2 YYNGEE. CDR3 sequence (DNA): TGTGCCAGCAGCGAGGGCCAAGGCTATTCTGGAAACACCATATATTTT. It yields the protein CASSEGQGYSGNTIYF.

The V and J genes are TRBV27 and TRBJ2-7; D tentatively fits TRBD1 or TRBD2 (5 bases each). Germline V CDR1 and CDR2: MNHEY, SMNVEV (reference sequence). Between the trimmed V and J ends, which lost 7 bases and 3 bases, there was a span of 25 bases. This CDR3 comprises 17 residues. The chain's CDR3 is CASTGRGRVGTFYEQYF. The CDR3 nucleotides read TGTGCCAGCACGGGAAGGGGAAGGGTTGGAACCTTCTACGAGCAGTACTTC.

V and J are TRBV19 and TRBJ2-1; D gene ambiguous. The CDR3 has 11 residues. CDR1 is LNHDA, CDR2 SQIVND, per germline (reference sequence). V was pared by 1 base and J by 8 bases, with 3 bases between. The CDR3 region has the DNA TGTGCCAGTAGTATAGGGGATGAGCAGTTCTTC. It yields the protein CASSIGDEQFF.

This chain uses TRBV9 with TRBJ1-2; possibly TRBD1 for D (5 bases). The CDR3 is 14 amino acids. Trimming took off 0 bases at V and 8 bases at J, with 14 bases between the two ends. Looked up from germline, CDR1 is SGDLS and CDR2 is YYNGEE. The CDR3 DNA is TGTGCCAGCAGCGTAGGACAGCCCCCCCGGGGCTACACCTTC. It encodes CASSVGQPPRGYTF.